These T cell receptor beta chains were read from a single sample in a study of cytomegalovirus exposure and HLA in healthy donors. TCRdb's copy holds only in-frame clones and misses some; the assay was immunoSEQ multiplex PCR. Among some 150,000 clones listed, about four fifths were seen once. The sequenced sample consisted of PBMCs. The origin of the receptors is a male donor in good health and CMV-seronegative. CDR3s include the opening cysteine and the closing phenylalanine or tryptophan. Fields, in order: CDR3 protein, CDR3 DNA, D gene, J gene, clone size, CDR3 length, V gene. D genes are given only for firm matches. For some rows the clone size is stated as once, few or many, or as a class when expanded; others skip it.

CASSPQTDTGELFF TGCGCCAGCAGCCCCCAGACTGACACCGGGGAGCTGTTTTTT - TRBJ2-2 few 14 TRBV5-1
CASSLGQAINQPQHF TGTGCCAGCAGCCTCGGACAGGCGATCAATCAGCCCCAGCATTTT TRBD1 TRBJ1-5 - 15 TRBV7-6
CASSVNGPLEPQHF TGTGCCAGCAGTGTTAATGGGCCCTTGGAGCCCCAGCATTTT - TRBJ1-5 - 14 TRBV6-1
CASSSEGGNQPQHF TGTGCCAGCAGCTCGGAAGGAGGGAATCAGCCCCAGCATTTT - TRBJ1-5 - 14 TRBV7-9
CASSLGGGVTNEQFF TGTGCCAGCAGCTTAGGAGGGGGGGTTACCAATGAGCAGTTCTTC - TRBJ2-1 once 15 TRBV11-2
CASSETTGLGETQYF TGTGCCAGCAGTGAAACGACAGGTTTGGGGGAGACCCAGTACTTC - TRBJ2-5 once 15 TRBV6-1
CASTKGFNYEQYF TGTGCCAGCACAAAGGGGTTTAACTACGAGCAGTACTTC - TRBJ2-7 - 13 TRBV6-5
CASSESMDSYPNYGYTF TGTGCCAGCAGTGAATCCATGGACAGCTACCCTAACTATGGCTACACCTTC - TRBJ1-2 - 17 TRBV6-1
CASSRTSTYEQYF TGTGCCAGTAGCCGTACTAGTACCTACGAGCAGTACTTC - TRBJ2-7 - 13 TRBV19
CAWNAGGWETQYF TGTGCCTGGAATGCAGGGGGCTGGGAGACCCAGTACTTC TRBD1 TRBJ2-5 - 13 TRBV30
CAWNTAQETQYF TGTGCCTGGAACACAGCCCAGGAGACCCAGTACTTC - TRBJ2-5 - 12 TRBV30
CSVGGRSNEAFF TGCAGCGTGGGAGGACGGTCCAATGAAGCTTTCTTT - TRBJ1-1 - 12 TRBV29-1
CASSLPAANSPLHF TGTGCCAGCAGTTTGCCCGCGGCAAATTCACCCCTCCACTTT - TRBJ1-6 - 14 TRBV27
CASSEWGGGELFF TGTGCCAGCAGTGAGTGGGGGGGCGGGGAGCTGTTTTTT TRBD2 TRBJ2-2 once 13 TRBV27
CASSQTGLYQETQYF TGTGCCAGCAGCCAAACAGGCCTGTACCAAGAGACCCAGTACTTC - TRBJ2-5 - 15 TRBV5-6
CASSGGPDQPQHF TGTGCCAGCAGTGGAGGGCCCGATCAGCCCCAGCATTTT - TRBJ1-5 - 13 TRBV9
CASRAGHRSNTGELFF TGTGCCAGCAGGGCGGGCCATCGGTCGAACACCGGGGAGCTGTTTTTT - TRBJ2-2 - 16 TRBV2
CTSSVDGDYSPLHF TGTACCAGCAGCGTCGACGGAGATTATTCACCCCTCCACTTT - TRBJ1-6 once 14 TRBV2
CASSKGQGDNEQFF TGTGCCAGCAGCAAAGGACAGGGGGACAATGAGCAGTTCTTC - TRBJ2-1 - 14 TRBV21-1
CASSRQEASNNEQFF TGCGCCAGCAGCCGACAGGAGGCCAGTAACAATGAGCAGTTCTTC - TRBJ2-1 - 15 TRBV4-1
CASNGLAGYTDTQYF TGTGCCAGCAACGGACTAGCGGGATACACAGATACGCAGTATTTT TRBD2 TRBJ2-3 - 15 TRBV2
CASSFGAEHQETQYF TGTGCCAGCAGCTTTGGAGCAGAGCACCAAGAGACCCAGTACTTC - TRBJ2-5 - 15 TRBV7-6
CASSSTSGGAGEQYF TGTGCCAGCAGTTCGACTAGCGGGGGGGCCGGCGAGCAGTACTTC TRBD2 TRBJ2-7 - 15 TRBV27
CASSSTGGANTEAFF TGTGCCAGCAGCTCTACAGGGGGCGCGAACACTGAAGCTTTCTTT TRBD1 TRBJ1-1 - 15 TRBV5-4
CSVLAHTEAFF TGCAGTGTCCTGGCCCACACTGAAGCTTTCTTT - TRBJ1-1 few 11 TRBV20-1
CASGRQVEQYF TGTGCCAGCGGCCGGCAGGTCGAGCAGTACTTC - TRBJ2-7 - 11 TRBV6-1
CATDRYSNQPQHF TGTGCTACGGACAGATATAGCAATCAGCCCCAGCATTTT - TRBJ1-5 - 13 TRBV6-6
CASTPDSGSSEAFF TGTGCCAGCACCCCGGACAGTGGGTCGTCTGAAGCTTTCTTT - TRBJ1-1 - 14 TRBV9
CASSPEGGSQETQYF TGTGCCAGCAGCCCTGAGGGTGGCAGCCAAGAGACCCAGTACTTC - TRBJ2-5 - 15 TRBV5-4